The 13 T cell receptor beta chains below all came from one sample that was sequenced in a study of regulatory T cells in long-lasting Graves disease. Time point specified: newly diagnosed GD, antithyroid drugs for less than 3 months. The TCR library used RNA extracted from PBMCs. Combining iRepertoire HTBI primers with Arm-PCR of CDR3 regions, the authors built TCR beta libraries. Using its own MiXCR run on the multiplex PCR reads, TCRdb lists one record per CDR3 protein. The sample lists approximately 360,000 distinct CDR3 sequences; approximately 12% were seen once. These data were also filed under a second study, of T cells in Graves' hyperthyroidism and ophthalmopathy.

Here the sequenced sample was peripheral blood mononuclear cells (PBMCs), taken at new diagnosis, from a patient treated with antithyroid drugs. These receptors originate from a woman aged 18-29 years with Graves disease.

This clonotype was detected many times. This chain connects TRBV12-3 or TRBV12-4 to TRBJ1-4; D is ambiguous. The CDR3 contains 16 residues. V was pared by 2 bases and J by 3 bases, with 13 bases between. CDR3 amino acids: CASSLNYLTSNEKLFF. The CDR3 bases are TGTGCCAGCAGTTTAAATTACCTCACGTCTAATGAAAAACTGTTTTTT.

The gene calls are TRBV4-1 and TRBJ1-2; D may be TRBD1 (5 bases). Trimming took 0 bases from V and 7 from J, leaving 9 bases between them. Germline CDR1 and CDR2: MGHRA and YSYEKL. The CDR3 has 13 amino acids. This CDR3 is CASSQEWQGGYTF. The CDR3 nucleotides read TGCGCCAGCAGCCAAGAGTGGCAGGGTGGCTACACCTTC.

This clonotype was counted at least ten times. The chain carries TRBV6-1 and TRBJ2-3; D might be TRBD2 (5 bases). V was pared by 5 bases and J by 8 bases, with 17 bases between. The germline V gene has CDR1 MNHNS and CDR2 SASEGT. CDR3 length: 14 residues. CDR3 in DNA: TGTGCCAGCAGTCCCGGGAACCTACCCGGTACGCAGTATTTT. Its protein is CASSPGNLPGTQYF.

The rearrangement joins TRBV5-1 to TRBJ2-3; 11 bases agree with TRBD2. After removal of 2 bases from V and 4 bases from J, the junction contained 15 bases not matched to a gene. The germline CDR1 and CDR2 sequences are SGHRS and YFSETQ. This CDR3 is built from 19 residues. The CDR3 nucleotides are TGCGCCAGCAGCTTATCCTGGATGCGTAGCGGGAGGGAGGCAGATACGCAGTATTTT. It encodes CASSLSWMRSGREADTQYF.

V gene TRBV10-3 combines with J gene TRBJ2-3; the D is unclear. Trimming removed 0 bases from V and 9 bases from J, with 13 bases in between. Germline values: CDR1 ENHRY, CDR2 SYGVKD. The CDR3 loop spans 14 amino acids. CDR3 protein: CAISESGLSVTQYF. For the CDR3, the DNA is TGTGCCATCAGTGAGTCTGGGTTGTCGGTCACGCAGTATTTT.

This clonotype was seen many times. The chain is built from TRBV6-2 or TRBV6-3 and TRBJ2-5; tentatively, D is TRBD2 (6 bases). Trimming cost V 6 bases and J 0 bases, with 11 bases left between them. The CDR3 runs 14 residues. The germline V gene has CDR1 MNHEY and CDR2 SVGEGT. CDR3 DNA sequence: TGTGCCAGCAGGGGGGGACCGTACCAAGAGACCCAGTACTTC. Translated, it gives CASRGGPYQETQYF.

The V gene is TRBV7-3, the J gene TRBJ2-5, with TRBD2 matching over 8 bases. Germline CDR1 and CDR2: SGHTA and FQGTGA. Trimming at V came to 5 bases and at J to 3 bases, leaving 8 bases not matched to a gene. This CDR3 is 15 amino acids long. In DNA, the CDR3 is TGTGCCAGCAGCCCGAGCGGGGGCTACGAAGAGACCCAGTACTTC. This gives the protein CASSPSGGYEETQYF.

This clonotype was detected many times. The rearrangement uses TRBV4-3 and TRBJ1-1; no clear D gene. With 0 bases removed from V and 8 bases from J, the gap between germline ends came to 10 bases. This CDR3 has 13 amino acids. The V gene's germline CDR1 is LGHNA and CDR2 YSLEER. DNA for the CDR3: TGCGCCAGCAGCCAAGAAACCTGGGGAGAAGCTTTCTTT. Protein: CASSQETWGEAFF.

This clonotype was seen repeatedly, ten times or more. This rearrangement joins TRBV11-2 to TRBJ2-7; D unclear. CDR3 length equals 14 residues. Trimming removed 5 bases from V and 3 bases from J, with 14 bases in between. CDR1 is SGHAT and CDR2 is FQNNGV in the germline V gene. The CDR3, as DNA: TGTGCCAGCAGCACCTTGTTTGTGAGCTACGAGCAGTACTTC. Translating gives CASSTLFVSYEQYF.

This clonotype was detected many times. This chain connects TRBV3-1 to TRBJ2-1, with D perhaps TRBD2 (6 bases). Deletions cut 3 bases from V and 9 bases from J, with 6 bases between. The CDR3 consists of 11 residues. Per the germline V gene, CDR1 is LGHDT and CDR2 is YNNKEL (reference sequence). The CDR3 nucleotides read TGTGCCAGCAGCCACGGGGGTGAGCAGTTCTTC. This translates into CASSHGGEQFF.

A few counts support this clonotype. Since a much larger clone is just one base distant, this may be a read error. The chain is built from TRBV27 and TRBJ1-1; a possible D gene is TRBD1 (6 bases). The germline V gene encodes CDR1 MNHEY and CDR2 SMNVEV (reference sequence). This CDR3 has 14 residues. V gave up 5 bases and J gave up 4 bases, with 14 bases separating them. The CDR3 DNA sequence: TGTGCCAGCAGTGCAGGGGTAGGAAGCACTGAAGCTTTCTTT. Its translation: CASSAGVGSTEAFF.

This chain uses TRBV7-9 with TRBJ2-7; 7 bases are shared with TRBD2. CDR1 and CDR2 from the germline V gene are SEHNR and FQNEAQ (reference sequence). Trimming removed 6 bases from V and 2 bases from J; junction bases left unmatched: 7. This CDR3 region has 14 residues. The CDR3 protein is CASRRGGRAYEQYF. The CDR3 DNA reads as TGTGCCAGCAGAAGAGGCGGGAGAGCCTACGAGCAGTACTTC.

This clonotype was counted at least ten times. The chain is built from TRBV29-1 and TRBJ2-3, with D tentatively TRBD2 (6 bases). The germline V gene has CDR1 SQVTM and CDR2 ANQGSEA. Trimming removed 6 bases from V and 4 bases from J, with 23 bases in between. The CDR3 totals 16 residues. CDR3: CSVDTTSRVYSDTQYF. CDR3 coding DNA: TGCAGCGTAGACACAACTAGCAGGGTTTATTCAGATACGCAGTATTTT.